The present TCR beta chain was sequenced within a study of Ad26.COV2.S vaccination and SARS-CoV-2 variants. Study-level information: The authors gave Ad26.COV2.S intramuscularly, either once or twice 56 days apart.

Germline CDR1 MNHEY, CDR2 SVGAGI. Trimming removed 8 bases from V and 0 bases from J, with 11 bases in between. The CDR3 contains 14 residues. Study outcomes and limitations: Responses of spike-specific T cells (both CD8+ and CD4+) reportedly showed substantial breadth after vaccination.

This clone was detected only once. The target antigen is unknown. Treatment here: some 20 received Ad26.COV2.S at low or high dose, single or two shots; five or six received placebo; per-sample allocation not given. Vaccine and placebo recipients were sampled on day 63 after the first injection. Data came from immunoSEQ multiplex PCR; TCRdb stores just in-frame clones and leaves some out. The table includes 350,000 to 400,000 clones, approximately 90% detected once. The source was peripheral blood, collected in a trial of Ad26.COV2.S vaccine versus placebo. The chain uses TRBV6-5 and TRBJ1-5, with D unresolved. This receptor was obtained from a person between 18 and 65 years old who received the Ad26.COV2.S COVID-19 vaccine or a placebo. CDR3 in DNA: TGTGCCAGCTCTGTGGGAATTAGCAATCAGCCCCAGCATTTT. Its translation is CASSVGISNQPQHF.